This TCR beta chain was sequenced in a study of OX40 agonist ivuxolimab in advanced cancers. CDR1 is LGHNA and CDR2 is YSLEER in the germline V gene. The length of the CDR3 is 21 residues. V shed 0 bases and J 4 bases; nucleotides not matched to a gene: 16. Peripheral blood came from all dose cohorts at three timepoints. Assay: immunoSEQ multiplex PCR; the TCRdb copy retains only in-frame clones and omits some. The sample lists around 69,000 clones; roughly nine tenths were seen once. The rearrangement uses TRBV4-3 and TRBJ2-1; 12 bases line up with TRBD2. The sample here was CD4+ or CD8+ T cells sorted from blood, taken in a trial of the OX40 agonist ivuxolimab. This sequence originates from an adult with an advanced solid tumor such as melanoma, head and neck, liver or kidney cancer. The CDR3 sequence: CASSQELPRTSGARGYNEQFF. The CDR3 DNA sequence: TGCGCCAGCAGCCAAGAATTACCCCGGACTAGCGGGGCCCGGGGTTACAATGAGCAGTTCTTC.